This entry lists 19 T cell receptor beta chains sequenced from one sample in a study of blood T cells in healthy people across ages. Combining a sample-barcoded 5' primer with a J-beta primer mix, a second PCR ran for roughly 6 to 12 cycles. One entry per CDR3 protein results from TCRdb running MiXCR on the 5' RACE reads. The sample includes 1.5 million to 2 million distinct CDR3 sequences, approximately 28% of them seen just once. The sequencing input was blood. The receptors come from a woman in her 30s in good health.

The chain couples TRBV7-2 to TRBJ1-1; the D gene is possibly TRBD1 (5 bases). The germline V gene has CDR1 SGHTA and CDR2 FQGNSA. V lost 5 bases and J 5 bases, leaving 18 bases between the germline ends. The CDR3 extends over 15 amino acids. Written as DNA, the CDR3 is TGTGCCAGCAGCCCGCCAGGGTCACGAGGGACTGAAGCTTTCTTT. Translating gives CASSPPGSRGTEAFF.

This clonotype showed up many times. CDR3 region: CASSRPGGFHEQFF. The CDR3 bases are TGTGCCAGCAGCCGGCCGGGGGGGTTCCATGAGCAGTTCTTC. This sequence joins TRBV7-2 and TRBJ2-1; 8 nucleotides align to TRBD2. Germline lookup yields CDR1 SGHTA and CDR2 FQGNSA. Losses at the gene ends were 5 bases for V and 8 bases for J; bases not matched to a gene: 8. This CDR3 is 14 amino acids long.

This clonotype was counted many times. This chain uses TRBV20-1 with TRBJ2-7, with D perhaps matching TRBD2 (6 bases). Germline CDR1 and CDR2: DFQATT and SNEGSKA (reference sequence). Trimming left V 4 bases short and J 1 base short, with 8 bases between. The CDR3 is 12 residues long. The CDR3 reads CSATGTSYEQYF. The CDR3 DNA follows: TGCAGTGCTACCGGGACTTCCTACGAGCAGTACTTC.

On this clonotype: The junction differs from germline at one of its ends, possibly a read error. This rearrangement joins TRBV4-3 to TRBJ2-6; D may be TRBD1 (5 bases). The CDR3 length is 15 residues. Germline assignment: CDR1 LGHNA and CDR2 YSLEER. CDR3 sequence (DNA): TGCGCCAGCAGCCAGGGAAGGGCTGGGGCCAGCGTCCTGACTTTC. Translating gives CASSQGRAGASVLTF.

This clonotype appeared a few times. This chain joins TRBV12-3 or TRBV12-4 and TRBJ2-7; tentative D call: TRBD2 (5 bases). The CDR3 extends over 17 amino acids. V shed 4 bases and J shed 2 bases, with 21 bases lying between them. Here the CDR3 reads CASSSAKRVGLTYEQYF. CDR3 sequence (DNA): TGTGCCAGCAGTTCAGCAAAGAGGGTCGGGCTAACCTACGAGCAGTACTTC.

A few counts support this clonotype. The chain carries TRBV29-1 and TRBJ1-5; 7 nucleotides align to TRBD1. Trimming took 4 bases from V and 6 from J; bases not matched to a gene: 12. Germline loops: CDR1 SQVTM, CDR2 ANQGSEA. The CDR3 covers 15 residues. CDR3 sequence reads: CSVADREWRGQPQHF. CDR3 nucleotide sequence: TGCAGCGTTGCCGACAGGGAGTGGCGGGGTCAGCCCCAGCATTTT.

This clonotype was seen a single time. The J gene is TRBJ2-4, the V gene TRBV24-1; D remains unclear. The CDR3 runs to 14 residues. V was trimmed by 1 base and J by 13 bases, leaving 16 bases between them. Germline-derived CDR1 and CDR2 are KGHDR and SFDVKD. The CDR3 DNA is TGTGCCACCAGTGATTTTCAATCTTTGGATGAGCAGTACTTC. Encoded protein: CATSDFQSLDEQYF.

There are many counts of this clonotype. The chain links TRBV3-1 to TRBJ2-5, with D possibly being TRBD2 (5 bases). The germline V gene has CDR1 LGHDT and CDR2 YNNKEL (reference sequence). The CDR3 runs to 15 residues. The ends were cut back, 3 bases at V and 3 bases at J, with 14 bases in the middle. The CDR3 reads CASSQQVGEEETQYF. CDR3 sequence (DNA): TGTGCCAGCAGCCAGCAGGTGGGAGAGGAAGAGACCCAGTACTTC.

This clonotype was picked up many times. The chain couples TRBV5-1 to TRBJ2-7; weak D call: TRBD1 (8 bases). This CDR3 comprises 16 residues. Germline V gene data show CDR1 as SGHRS and CDR2 as YFSETQ. V lost 4 bases to trimming and J lost 3 bases, with 20 bases between them. CDR3 protein: CASSLKQGGGLYEQYF. In nucleotides, the CDR3 is TGCGCCAGCAGCCTAAAACAGGGGGGAGGGCTCTACGAGCAGTACTTC.

This clonotype was seen many times. The chain joins TRBV20-1 to TRBJ2-1, with D maybe TRBD2 (6 bases). Trimming stripped 5 bases from V and 5 bases from J, with 13 bases between. Germline V gene lookup returns CDR1 DFQATT and CDR2 SNEGSKA (reference sequence). The CDR3 loop spans 13 amino acids. This CDR3 is CSADRENDNEQFF. For the CDR3, the DNA is TGCAGTGCTGACCGGGAGAATGACAATGAGCAGTTCTTC.

This clonotype occurred many times. The chain recombines TRBV12-3 or TRBV12-4 with TRBJ1-1, with a weak D call TRBD1 (6 bases). The CDR3 sequence is 11 residues long. Trimming removed 7 bases from V and 5 bases from J, with 8 bases in between. The CDR3 region has the DNA TGTGCCAGCACCCAGGGGACTGAAGCTTTCTTT. Translation gives CASTQGTEAFF.

The chain joins TRBV7-8 to TRBJ1-1, with D possibly matching TRBD1 (5 bases). The germline gives CDR1 SGHVS, CDR2 FQNEAQ. Trimming stripped 0 bases from V and 3 bases from J, with 14 bases between. This CDR3 region has 16 residues. CDR3 protein: CASSLALRTGDTEAFF. The CDR3 nucleotides read TGTGCCAGCAGCTTAGCTTTAAGGACGGGGGACACTGAAGCTTTCTTT.

This clonotype was counted only a few times. The CDR3, as DNA: TGTGCCACCAGTGACCGTTTAGTTGACGTTCAGTACTTC. It encodes CATSDRLVDVQYF. The rearrangement joins TRBV24-1 to TRBJ2-4; no reliable D call. V was pared by 4 bases and J by 11 bases, with 14 bases between. In germline, CDR1 is KGHDR, CDR2 SFDVKD. This CDR3 region has 13 residues.

CDR3 bases: TGTGCCAGCAGCTTGTGGGGCCTAGCCCAGTCCAATGAGCAGTTCTTC. Translating gives CASSLWGLAQSNEQFF. This sequence joins TRBV5-6 and TRBJ2-1; the D call may be TRBD1 or TRBD2 (5 bases each). V was clipped by 1 base and J by 6 bases, with 17 bases between them. CDR1 is SGHDT and CDR2 is YYEEEE in the germline V gene. The CDR3 runs to 16 residues.

The chain has TRBV6-2 or TRBV6-3 and TRBJ1-1; D gene unclear. The germline CDR1 and CDR2 sequences are MNHEY and SVGEGT. This CDR3 contains 14 residues. Trimming stripped 6 bases from V and 4 bases from J, with 15 bases between. CDR3 protein: CASSASPGFTEAFF. The CDR3 DNA reads as TGTGCCAGCAGCGCCAGCCCGGGGTTCACTGAAGCTTTCTTT.

This clonotype turned up a few times. The V and J genes are TRBV27 and TRBJ2-3; 8 nucleotides line up with TRBD2. Germline V gene lookup returns CDR1 MNHEY and CDR2 SMNVEV (reference sequence). V lost 4 bases, J lost 6 bases, and 15 bases stayed unmatched. CDR3 length: 17 residues. CDR3 in DNA: TGTGCCAGCAGTTCTTACCCTGGGCGGGAGGCCACGGATACGCAGTATTTT. This gives the protein CASSSYPGREATDTQYF.

This chain joins TRBV11-2 and TRBJ2-7; D may be TRBD2 (5 bases). CDR3 length: 14 amino acids. Germline CDR1 is SGHAT and CDR2 is FQNNGV. Trimming pared 5 bases from V and 0 bases from J, leaving 11 bases between. This CDR3 reads CASSEGLSSYEQYF. In DNA form, the CDR3 reads TGTGCCAGCAGCGAGGGCCTTAGCTCCTACGAGCAGTACTTC.

This clonotype appeared many times. The chain has TRBV20-1 and TRBJ2-7; D call uncertain. Germline V gives CDR1 DFQATT, CDR2 SNEGSKA (reference sequence). Trimming shortened V by 1 base and J by 5 bases, and 15 bases separated the two germline ends. This CDR3 contains 14 residues. In nucleotides, the CDR3 is TGCAGTGCTAGAGGTGACACCCCTAAGGACGAGCAGTACTTC. It codes for CSARGDTPKDEQYF.

The chain has TRBV5-1 and TRBJ2-3; 8 positions match TRBD2. The CDR3 has 15 amino acids. The ends lost 7 bases at V and 4 bases at J; junction bases unmatched: 11. Germline V gene lookup returns CDR1 SGHRS and CDR2 YFSETQ. DNA of the CDR3: TGCGCCAGCGGCCGAGAGCGGGGGTCGGCAGATACGCAGTATTTT. Translated: CASGRERGSADTQYF.